The sequence of this T cell receptor beta chain was determined in a study of blood T cell repertoires in COVID-19. Study as a whole: Samples came from the United States, Italy and Spain, spanning acute and convalescent COVID-19. The cDNA or gDNA used as material had been derived from T cells, B-cell-depleted T cells, or PBMCs.

Authors' processing steps: Estimated nucleated cell counts came from reference gene primer amplification. Method: immunoSEQ multiplex PCR; TCRdb's copy keeps in-frame clones and lacks some. The D gene and trimming were derived from the DNA, and the V and J assignments and clone size from that table. The table lists about 140,000 clones, 85% to 90% of them singletons. Sequenced material: peripheral blood. The sequence was obtained from a woman at least 80 years old with acute or convalescent COVID-19.

The CDR3 protein is CASSLALAGRSGSSTDTQYF. CDR3 nucleotide sequence: TGTGCCAGCAGCTTAGCACTAGCGGGGCGTTCGGGATCTAGCACAGATACGCAGTATTTT. The chain combines TRBV7-2 with TRBJ2-3; 10 bases match TRBD2. The CDR3 contains 20 residues. V was pared by 0 bases and J by 0 bases, with 12 bases of the junction left unmatched. Looked up from germline, CDR1 is SGHTA and CDR2 is FQGNSA.